Reported below is one T cell receptor beta chain. This entry is derived from a study of blood T cell repertoires in COVID-19. As for the study in general: Samples representing acute and convalescent COVID-19 were sourced from the United States, Italy and Spain. T cells, B-cell-depleted T cells, or PBMCs provided the cDNA or gDNA that served as material.

Adults between roughly 18 and 95 years of age took part from some 25 US areas. This table comes from immunoSEQ multiplex PCR, and its TCRdb copy is limited to in-frame clones, with some not included. The sample yields 150,000 to 250,000 clones, about nine tenths seen once. The trim removed 6 bases at V and 5 bases at J, leaving 5 bases unmatched. CDR3 length: 13 amino acids. Sequenced input: PBMCs or T cells enriched from blood (not recorded which). This receptor was identified in a woman between 25 and 40 years old who had recovered from COVID-19. The chain links TRBV12-3 or TRBV12-4 to TRBJ1-1; 8 bases fit TRBD1. The CDR3 bases are TGTGCCAGCAGGGACAGGGAGGGGACTGAAGCTTTCTTT. Translated, it gives CASRDREGTEAFF.